The present entry profiles one T cell receptor (beta chain) with its context. Its matching antigen is unknown. The CDR3 spans 15 residues. Per the germline V gene, CDR1 is LGHNA and CDR2 is YNFKEQ. The J segment lost 5 bases and the V segment lost 4 bases, leaving 7 bases of the junction unmatched. The sample is drawn from a study of graft-versus-host responses after intestinal transplantation. Assay: immunoSEQ multiplex PCR; the TCRdb copy retains only in-frame clones and omits some. The sample holds 80,000 or so clones, about 92% seen once. Overall study findings and caveats: Individuals who had graft-donor T cell macrochimerism had allografts that showed high graft-versus-host to host-versus-graft clonal ratios.

The origin of this receptor is a human patient who received an intestinal transplant, so some T cells may come from the graft donor. This sequence joins TRBV4-2 and TRBJ1-2; 10 nucleotides agree with TRBD1. This specimen was PBMCs, taken 98 days after intestinal transplantation. Here the CDR3 DNA reads TGTGCCAGCAGCCTACTTCGGACAGGGGGGTATGGCTACACCTTC. Translating it yields CASSLLRTGGYGYTF.